This entry describes one T cell receptor beta chain. Antigen specificity is unknown. These data come from a study of OX40 agonist ivuxolimab in advanced cancers. The wider study: The dose-escalation cohort had hepatocellular carcinoma, melanoma, renal cell or head and neck cancer.

Study outcomes and limitations: Expanded clones tended on average to be more numerous among CD8+ T cells than CD4+. The authors did not determine the antigen specificity of the expanded peripheral T cells.

CDR1 is SGHTA and CDR2 is FQGNSA in the germline V gene. This CDR3 has 10 amino acids. Exclusion of a patient followed from autoimmune disease history or systemic immunosuppression. TCRdb's copy holds only in-frame clones and misses some; the assay was immunoSEQ multiplex PCR. The sample yields under 85,000 clones, around 87% seen once. Sequenced here: CD4+ or CD8+ T cells sorted from blood, sampled in a trial of the OX40 agonist ivuxolimab. The V and J genes are TRBV7-2 and TRBJ2-1, with D hard to call. The TCR comes from an adult with an advanced solid tumor such as melanoma, head and neck, liver or kidney cancer. CDR3 in amino acids: CGSGDNEQFF. CDR3 DNA sequence: TGTGGGTCTGGTGACAATGAGCAGTTCTTC.